Below, 28 T cell receptor beta chains from the same sample are listed, as sequenced in a study of early T cells in non-severe SARS-CoV-2 infection. TCRdb re-called the 5' RACE reads with MiXCR, one entry per CDR3 protein. The table records 55,000 to 70,000 distinct CDR3 sequences, 12% of them present only once. The sample comprised whole blood. The source is an adult who was a healthcare worker with PCR-confirmed SARS-CoV-2 infection or an uninfected control (not recorded which).

The CDR3 DNA is TGCAGCGCCAACAGGGGCAATGAGCAGTTCTTC. It is translated as CSANRGNEQFF. The chain uses TRBV29-1 and TRBJ2-1; 7 nucleotides align to TRBD1. Unmatched junction bases numbered 3, after V lost 7 bases and J lost 6 bases. This CDR3 comprises 11 residues. Germline V lookup: CDR1 SQVTM, CDR2 ANQGSEA.

At least ten counts were recorded for this clonotype. Here the CDR3 DNA reads TGTGCCACCAGCTACCAAGAGACCCAGTACTTC. Amino acid sequence: CATSYQETQYF. The rearrangement links TRBV15 to TRBJ2-5, with D unresolved. There are 11 residues in the CDR3. V was cut by 5 bases and J by 0 bases, with 1 base left in between. In germline, CDR1 is LNHNV, CDR2 YYDKDF (reference sequence).

This clonotype was recorded at least ten times. The genes are TRBV11-2 and TRBJ2-5; 8 bases match TRBD2. The V gene end was trimmed by 1 base and the J gene end by 13 bases; junction bases not matched to a gene: 8. Germline CDR1 and CDR2: SGHAT and FQNNGV. This CDR3 comprises 13 residues. This CDR3 reads CASSLVNGGDRYF. The CDR3 DNA reads TGTGCCAGCAGCTTAGTGAACGGGGGGGACCGGTACTTC.

This clonotype was found many times. The chain employs TRBV20-1 and TRBJ2-1; possibly TRBD1 for D (6 bases). Germline CDR1 DFQATT, CDR2 SNEGSKA (reference sequence). Trimming took 5 bases from V and 5 from J, leaving 10 bases between them. The CDR3 loop spans 12 amino acids. The DNA of the CDR3 is TGCAGTGCTTCGGACAGAGACAATGAGCAGTTCTTC. This gives the protein CSASDRDNEQFF.

This clonotype was seen only a few times. The V and J genes are TRBV11-2 and TRBJ2-5; 10 positions agree with TRBD2. This CDR3 region has 15 residues. Unmatched junction bases numbered 7, after V lost 5 bases and J lost 4 bases. From germline, CDR1 is SGHAT and CDR2 FQNNGV. The DNA for the CDR3 is TGTGCCAGCAGCCAACTAGCGGGGAGAGGAGAGACCCAGTACTTC. Encoded protein: CASSQLAGRGETQYF.

This clonotype was observed at least ten times. The genes are TRBV30 and TRBJ2-3; a weak D match, TRBD1 (5 bases). Germline CDR1 and CDR2: GTSNPN and SVGIG (reference sequence). Deletions cut 2 bases from V and 4 bases from J, with 7 bases between. The CDR3 covers 12 residues. CDR3 amino acids: CAWSLGADTQYF. In DNA form, the CDR3 reads TGTGCCTGGAGTTTAGGGGCAGATACGCAGTATTTT.

Written as DNA, the CDR3 is TGTGCCATCAGGGCTAATGAAAAACTGTTTTTT. Protein sequence: CAIRANEKLFF. The chain recombines TRBV10-3 with TRBJ1-4, with no clear D. The germline CDR1 and CDR2 sequences are ENHRY and SYGVKD. The CDR3 has 11 amino acids. The V end was cut by 6 bases, the J end by 3 bases, with 2 bases between.

This rearrangement joins TRBV27 to TRBJ2-1, with 15 bases fitting TRBD2. The V gene end was trimmed by 6 bases and the J gene end by 1 base; junction bases not matched to a gene: 16. The germline V gene encodes CDR1 MNHEY and CDR2 SMNVEV (reference sequence). The CDR3 loop spans 21 amino acids. CDR3 in DNA: TGTGCCAGCAGCCTACCCCCGGGACTAGCGGGGGGCCTCTCTTCCTACAATGAGCAGTTCTTC. Residues: CASSLPPGLAGGLSSYNEQFF.

This clonotype has a handful of counts. The rearrangement uses TRBV15 and TRBJ2-1; D perhaps matches TRBD2 (5 bases). Looked up from germline, CDR1 is LNHNV and CDR2 is YYDKDF (reference sequence). The V and J ends lost 0 bases and 0 bases respectively, with 9 bases between them. The CDR3 loop spans 16 amino acids. In DNA form, the CDR3 reads TGTGCCACCAGCAGAGAGGGAGCGGACTCCTACAATGAGCAGTTCTTC. Protein: CATSREGADSYNEQFF.

This clonotype was picked up a small number of times. V usage is TRBV7-9 and J usage is TRBJ1-1, with 8 bases that match TRBD1. With V trimmed by 2 bases and J by 0 bases, 14 bases remained unmatched. Germline assignment: CDR1 SEHNR and CDR2 FQNEAQ (reference sequence). The CDR3 extends over 19 amino acids. CDR3 sequence reads: CASSLIVLRGQGVNTEAFF. The DNA for the CDR3 is TGTGCCAGCAGCTTAATAGTACTCAGGGGGCAAGGAGTGAACACTGAAGCTTTCTTT.

In its sample, this clonotype was seen a few times. V usage is TRBV20-1 and J usage is TRBJ1-2; 11 nucleotides agree with TRBD1. Losses at the gene ends were 5 bases for V and 6 bases for J; bases not matched to a gene: 8. CDR1 is DFQATT, CDR2 SNEGSKA, per germline (reference sequence). The CDR3 sequence is 14 residues long. CDR3 in amino acids: CSAPPGQGGHGYTF. The CDR3 nucleotides are TGCAGTGCTCCGCCGGGACAGGGGGGTCATGGCTACACCTTC.

This clonotype was counted only a few times. The chain carries TRBV6-1 and TRBJ1-1; D remains unclear. Trimming took off 7 bases at V and 0 bases at J, with 9 bases between the two ends. Germline assignment: CDR1 MNHNS and CDR2 SASEGT. This CDR3 is built from 13 residues. The CDR3 region has the DNA TGTGCCAGCACGGGCGGGATGAACACTGAAGCTTTCTTT. It translates to CASTGGMNTEAFF.

Many counts were recorded for this clonotype. The chain combines TRBV5-1 with TRBJ1-5; D is ambiguous. The V end was cut by 0 bases, the J end by 5 bases, with 12 bases between. This CDR3 spans 15 amino acids. From germline, CDR1 is SGHRS and CDR2 YFSETQ. CDR3 bases: TGCGCCAGCAGCTTGGGTCCTGGATCGGATCAGCCCCAGCATTTT. This gives the protein CASSLGPGSDQPQHF.

This clonotype was counted at least ten times. The V gene is TRBV20-1, the J gene TRBJ2-1, with TRBD2 matching 12 bases. J lost 3 bases, V lost 6 bases, and 3 bases had no gene match. The germline gives CDR1 DFQATT, CDR2 SNEGSKA (reference sequence). The CDR3 length is 14 residues. In nucleotides, the CDR3 is TGCAGTGCCGGACTAGCGGGGAACTACAATGAGCAGTTCTTC. Its protein is CSAGLAGNYNEQFF.

Ten or more counts support this clonotype. The chain uses TRBV20-1 and TRBJ2-5; D uncertain. V was cut by 6 bases and J by 4 bases, with 12 bases left in between. This CDR3 has 12 residues. Germline CDR1 and CDR2: DFQATT and SNEGSKA (reference sequence). This chain's CDR3 is CSAGPRAETQYF. In DNA form, the CDR3 reads TGCAGTGCCGGACCTAGAGCAGAGACCCAGTACTTC.

The V call is TRBV7-8, the J call TRBJ2-1; D might be TRBD1 (6 bases). In germline, CDR1 is SGHVS, CDR2 FQNEAQ. The CDR3 contains 14 residues. V was trimmed by 5 bases and J by 8 bases, leaving 16 bases between them. The CDR3 sequence: CASSLDYRAHEQFF. The CDR3 DNA reads TGTGCCAGCAGCCTGGATTACAGGGCCCATGAGCAGTTCTTC.

This clonotype was seen ten or more times. The rearrangement uses TRBV7-2 and TRBJ2-3; weak D call: TRBD1 (5 bases). V was trimmed by 6 bases and J by 1 base, leaving 11 bases between them. The CDR3 has 14 amino acids. Germline V lookup: CDR1 SGHTA, CDR2 FQGNSA. CDR3 sequence: CASRATVGTDTQYF. The CDR3 DNA follows: TGTGCCAGCAGGGCGACAGTCGGCACAGATACGCAGTATTTT.

The rearrangement joins TRBV6-6 to TRBJ2-7; D may be TRBD2 (7 bases). Trimming shortened V by 6 bases and J by 1 base, and 16 bases separated the two germline ends. The CDR3 has 15 residues. Germline V CDR1 and CDR2: MNHNY, SVGAGI (reference sequence). The chain's CDR3 is CASREWRGPSYEQYF. Written as DNA, the CDR3 is TGTGCCAGCAGAGAATGGCGGGGGCCGTCCTACGAGCAGTACTTC.

Only a few counts were recorded for this clonotype. The rearrangement uses TRBV30 and TRBJ1-1; D is undetermined. V was trimmed by 2 bases and J by 4 bases, leaving 2 bases between them. The CDR3 is made up of 10 amino acids. Germline CDR1 and CDR2: GTSNPN and SVGIG (reference sequence). The CDR3 region is CAWSTTEAFF. The CDR3 DNA reads TGTGCCTGGAGTACCACTGAAGCTTTCTTT.

This clonotype was seen a few times. The genes are TRBV7-9 and TRBJ1-3; perhaps TRBD1 as D (6 bases). CDR1 and CDR2 (germline): SEHNR, FQNEAQ (reference sequence). Trimming cost V 2 bases and J 2 bases, with 10 bases left between them. This CDR3 region has 15 residues. The chain's CDR3 is CASSLNREPGNTIYF. DNA for the CDR3: TGTGCCAGCAGCTTAAACAGGGAACCTGGAAACACCATATATTTT. Based on the CDR3 plus reference TRBV7-9 and TRBJ1-3, the full variable domain is DTGVSQNPRHKITKRGQNVTFRCDPISEHNRLYWYRQTLGQGPEFLTYFQNEAQLEKSRLLSDRFSAERPKGSFSTLEIQRTEQGDSAMYLCASSLNREPGNTIYFGEGSWLTVV.

V gene TRBV20-1 combines with J gene TRBJ2-1; 8 positions match TRBD2. This CDR3 has 15 residues. From germline, CDR1 is DFQATT and CDR2 SNEGSKA (reference sequence). V lost 0 bases, J lost 4 bases, and 5 bases stayed unmatched. The CDR3 nucleotides read TGCAGTGCTAGAGACGGGGGGGCCGATTACAATGAGCAGTTCTTC. It yields the protein CSARDGGADYNEQFF.

This clonotype was detected ten times or more. The rearrangement uses TRBV27 and TRBJ1-5; no clear D. The CDR3 runs 15 residues. V shed 4 bases and J shed 0 bases, with 10 bases lying between them. In germline, CDR1 is MNHEY, CDR2 SMNVEV (reference sequence). The CDR3: CASSSGTDSNQPQHF. The CDR3 coding sequence is TGTGCCAGCAGTTCGGGAACGGATAGCAATCAGCCCCAGCATTTT.

This clonotype was recorded a few times. V gene TRBV29-1 combines with J gene TRBJ1-2; D uncertain. CDR1 and CDR2 (germline): SQVTM, ANQGSEA. The CDR3 totals 11 residues. CDR3 DNA sequence: TGCACCGGGAGTTACAGTAATGGCTACACCTTC. Amino acid sequence: CTGSYSNGYTF. Combining the CDR3 with reference TRBV29-1 and TRBJ1-2 gives the whole variable domain SAVISQKPSRDICQRGTSLTIQCQVDSQVTMMFWYRQQPGQSLTLIATANQGSEATYESGFVIDKFPISRPNLTFSTLTVSNMSPEDSSIYLCTGSYSNGYTFGSGTRLTVV.

The V call is TRBV9, the J call TRBJ2-3; possible D gene TRBD2, 5 bases. The germline V gene has CDR1 SGDLS and CDR2 YYNGEE. V lost 0 bases and J 1 base, leaving 12 bases between the germline ends. The CDR3 runs to 16 residues. The CDR3 DNA follows: TGTGCCAGCAGCGTAGTTGGGCGGACTCGCACAGATACGCAGTATTTT. Its translation is CASSVVGRTRTDTQYF.

The genes are TRBV12-5 and TRBJ2-1; D is unresolved. Germline CDR1 is LGHNT and CDR2 is FRNRAP. Trimming took off 6 bases at V and 8 bases at J, with 11 bases between the two ends. There are 12 residues in the CDR3. The CDR3 here is CASGPPTDEQFF. The CDR3 nucleotides are TGTGCTAGTGGCCCGCCTACGGATGAGCAGTTCTTC.

This clonotype came up a few times. The chain couples TRBV7-9 to TRBJ1-1; D gene unclear. The CDR3 runs to 13 residues. V was cut by 7 bases and J by 0 bases, with 9 bases left in between. Germline loops: CDR1 SEHNR, CDR2 FQNEAQ (reference sequence). As DNA, the CDR3 is TGTGCCAGCACCTCCAGTTTGAACACTGAAGCTTTCTTT. Its protein is CASTSSLNTEAFF.

V gene TRBV18 combines with J gene TRBJ2-7; D call uncertain. Germline CDR1 reads KGHSH; CDR2 reads LQKENI. The CDR3 contains 13 residues. V lost 1 base to trimming and J lost 6 bases, with 10 bases between them. CDR3 coding DNA: TGTGCCAGCTCACCACTCCCCTCGGGCGAGCAGTACTTC. As protein: CASSPLPSGEQYF.

The J gene is TRBJ1-1, the V gene TRBV6-1; tentative D call: TRBD1 (6 bases). Per the germline V gene, CDR1 is MNHNS and CDR2 is SASEGT. With 3 bases removed from V and 3 bases from J, the gap between germline ends came to 11 bases. CDR3 length: 14 residues. CDR3 in DNA: TGTGCCAGCAGTGAGCGACAGGATTACACTGAAGCTTTCTTT. Residues: CASSERQDYTEAFF.